Following are 5 T cell receptor beta chains from one sample sequenced in a study of T cells in Graves' hyperthyroidism and ophthalmopathy (dated by TCRdb to about 2019). Library construction relied on multiplex PCR. TCRdb lists the instrument as Illumina HiSeq 2000. Amplification of TCR beta CDR3 regions was carried out from RNA transcripts. A first-round RT-PCR of the TCR CDR3 used the HTBI primer set with the Qiagen OneStep RT-PCR kit. TCRdb handled the public reads itself, with Q25 trimming in fastp and clone calling in MiXCR, and kept productive beta chains. Every distinct CDR3 protein forms one entry, paired with its most common genes and DNA. This sample gives about 610,000 distinct CDR3 sequences in total; 40% to 55% of them show up just once. The ten biggest clones cover approximately 7.5% of the sample. Material for sequencing was peripheral blood or thyroid tissue (not recorded which). The receptors come from a woman aged 18-30 years with Graves' hyperthyroidism.

This clonotype occurred a few times. The rearrangement joins TRBV20-1 to TRBJ2-3; TRBD2 might be the D (6 bases). The CDR3 length is 13 residues. Germline V gives CDR1 DFQATT, CDR2 SNEGSKA (reference sequence). V was shortened by 6 bases and J by 2 bases, with 12 bases between the two germline ends. The DNA of the CDR3 is TGCAGTGCCTCTCCGGACTACACAGATACGCAGTATTTT. Translating gives CSASPDYTDTQYF.

This clonotype has a count of ten or more. This sequence joins TRBV5-1 and TRBJ1-1, with 8 bases lining up with TRBD1. In germline, CDR1 is SGHRS, CDR2 YFSETQ. Unmatched junction bases numbered 16, after V lost 4 bases and J lost 2 bases. The CDR3 runs 18 residues. The CDR3 DNA is TGCGCCAGCAGCCCCACTCCTCCGGGACAGGACCGTAACACTGAAGCTTTCTTT. Translation gives CASSPTPPGQDRNTEAFF.

A remark on this clonotype: A much larger clone differs from this one at a single base, so this may be a read error. The chain carries TRBV19 and TRBJ1-1, with D tentatively TRBD1 (5 bases). CDR3 size: 16 residues. V lost 1 base, J lost 4 bases, and 16 bases lay in between. The V gene's germline CDR1 is LNHDA and CDR2 SQIVND (reference sequence). The CDR3 is CASSIGWWGGSTEAFF. DNA for the CDR3: TGTGCCAGTAGTATAGGCTGGTGGGGGGGAAGCACTGAAGCTTTCTTT. Full variable domain (rest looked up from reference TRBV19 and TRBJ1-1): DGGITQSPKYLFRKEGQNVTLSCEQNLNHDAMYWYRQDPGQGLRLIYYSQIVNDFQKGDIAEGYSVSREKKESFPLTVTSAQKNPTAFYLCASSIGWWGGSTEAFFGQGTRLTVV.

V usage is TRBV7-9 and J usage is TRBJ2-7, with TRBD2 matching 10 bases. The CDR3 consists of 14 residues. Germline lookup yields CDR1 SEHNR and CDR2 FQNEAQ (reference sequence). V lost 5 bases, J lost 5 bases, and 6 bases stayed unmatched. CDR3 in amino acids: CASSPSGGWNEQYF. The CDR3, as DNA: TGTGCCAGCAGCCCTAGCGGGGGCTGGAACGAGCAGTACTTC. Together with reference TRBV7-9 and TRBJ2-7, the CDR3 gives the full variable domain: DTGVSQNPRHKITKRGQNVTFRCDPISEHNRLYWYRQTLGQGPEFLTYFQNEAQLEKSRLLSDRFSAERPKGSFSTLEIQRTEQGDSAMYLCASSPSGGWNEQYFGPGTRLTVT.

This clonotype has at least ten counts. V and J are TRBV11-2 and TRBJ2-7; D is unresolved. CDR3 length: 11 residues. From germline, CDR1 is SGHAT and CDR2 FQNNGV. Trimming removed 8 bases from V and 1 base from J, with 6 bases in between. DNA for the CDR3: TGTGCCAGCGAGCTGTCCTACGAGCAGTACTTC. It is translated as CASELSYEQYF. The full variable domain, rest sourced from reference TRBV11-2 and TRBJ2-7, is EAGVAQSPRYKIIEKRQSVAFWCNPISGHATLYWYQQILGQGPKLLIQFQNNGVVDDSQLPKDRFSAERLKGVDSTLKIQPAKLEDSAVYLCASELSYEQYFGPGTRLTVT.